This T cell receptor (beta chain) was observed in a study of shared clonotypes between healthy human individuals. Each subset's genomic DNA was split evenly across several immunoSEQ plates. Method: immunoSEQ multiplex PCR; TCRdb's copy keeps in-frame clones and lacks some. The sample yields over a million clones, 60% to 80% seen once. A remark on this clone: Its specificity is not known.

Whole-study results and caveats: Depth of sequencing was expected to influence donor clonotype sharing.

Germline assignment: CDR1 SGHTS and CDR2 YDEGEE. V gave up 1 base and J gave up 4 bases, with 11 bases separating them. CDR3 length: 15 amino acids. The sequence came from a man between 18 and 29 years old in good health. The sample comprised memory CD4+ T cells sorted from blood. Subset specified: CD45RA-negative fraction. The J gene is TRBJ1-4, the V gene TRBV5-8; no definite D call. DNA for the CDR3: TGTGCCAGCAGCTTGTGGGCAGGTCATAATGAAAAACTGTTTTTT. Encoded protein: CASSLWAGHNEKLFF.